The rows below give T cell receptor beta chains drawn from one sample of a study of blood T cell repertoires in COVID-19. Using immunoSEQ multiplex PCR, the repertoire was profiled, and TCRdb retains in-frame clones only, with some absent. The top ten hold 3.8% of the sample, which has around 120,000 clones, 90% seen once. The sequencing sample was made of peripheral blood. Source of these receptors: a woman aged 55 to 70 with COVID-19, enrolled during active disease. CDR3s include the opening cysteine and the closing phenylalanine or tryptophan. Fields, in order: clone size, J gene, D gene, V gene, CDR3 DNA, CDR3 protein. A D gene is named only where the DNA matches it firmly. Not all rows give a size; the values are once, few, many and, for expanded clones, a class.

abundance: NA; j_gene: TRBJ1-5; d_gene: TRBD1; v_gene: TRBV6-5; CDR3nt: TGTGCCAGCAAAAGTGACGGGGACAGCTATCAGCCCCAGCATTTT; CDR3aa: CASKSDGDSYQPQHF
abundance: once; j_gene: TRBJ1-5; d_gene: TRBD1; v_gene: TRBV19; CDR3nt: TGTGCCAGTAGAGAGAAGGGGGCTGGGAATCAGCCCCAGCATTTT; CDR3aa: CASREKGAGNQPQHF
abundance: NA; j_gene: TRBJ2-2; d_gene: NA; v_gene: TRBV3-1/TRBV3-2; CDR3nt: TGTGCCAGCAGCCAAGCTATGAGGGAGCTGTTTTTT; CDR3aa: CASSQAMRELFF
abundance: NA; j_gene: TRBJ1-6; d_gene: TRBD1; v_gene: TRBV10-3; CDR3nt: TGTGCCATCAGTGGCCAAAGGCGGGACAGGGGTAATTCACCCCTCCACTTT; CDR3aa: CAISGQRRDRGNSPLHF
abundance: NA; j_gene: TRBJ1-3; d_gene: TRBD1; v_gene: TRBV5-1; CDR3nt: TGCGCCAGCAGCTTAGAGGGACAGGGGGCAGAAAACACCATATATTTT; CDR3aa: CASSLEGQGAENTIYF
abundance: NA; j_gene: TRBJ2-1; d_gene: TRBD2; v_gene: TRBV12-5; CDR3nt: TGTGCTAGTGGTCCAAGGACTAGCGGGGGGTGGGAGCAGTTCTTC; CDR3aa: CASGPRTSGGWEQFF
abundance: NA; j_gene: TRBJ1-1; d_gene: NA; v_gene: TRBV28; CDR3nt: TGTGCCAGCAGGTTAGCCCCGGGAGCGTTGGGAGCTTTCTTT; CDR3aa: CASRLAPGALGAFF
abundance: NA; j_gene: TRBJ2-1; d_gene: TRBD2; v_gene: TRBV11-3; CDR3nt: TGTGCCAGCAGCTTAGAGGGGACTAGCATTCCTGAGCAGTTCTTC; CDR3aa: CASSLEGTSIPEQFF
abundance: NA; j_gene: TRBJ1-1; d_gene: NA; v_gene: TRBV11-3; CDR3nt: TGTGCCAGCAGCTTAGAGGTACAGGGCTGGGTTGACACTGAAGCTTTCTTT; CDR3aa: CASSLEVQGWVDTEAFF
abundance: NA; j_gene: TRBJ1-5; d_gene: NA; v_gene: TRBV6-6; CDR3nt: TGTGCCAGCGCGTCCAGGCATAGCAATCAGCCCCAGCATTTT; CDR3aa: CASASRHSNQPQHF
abundance: NA; j_gene: TRBJ2-3; d_gene: NA; v_gene: TRBV19; CDR3nt: TGTGCCAGTAGTGGGGGCCAATTCACAGATACGCAGTATTTT; CDR3aa: CASSGGQFTDTQYF
abundance: NA; j_gene: TRBJ1-1; d_gene: TRBD1; v_gene: TRBV7-6; CDR3nt: TGTGCCAGCAGCGACCTTGGACAGGGGAACACTGAAGCTTTCTTT; CDR3aa: CASSDLGQGNTEAFF
abundance: NA; j_gene: TRBJ2-5; d_gene: TRBD1; v_gene: TRBV2; CDR3nt: TGTGCCAGCACTTTGGACAGGGGACAAGAGACCCAGTACTTC; CDR3aa: CASTLDRGQETQYF
abundance: NA; j_gene: TRBJ1-2; d_gene: NA; v_gene: TRBV18; CDR3nt: TGTGCCAGCTCACCCCGGGACACTAACTATGGCTACACCTTC; CDR3aa: CASSPRDTNYGYTF
abundance: once; j_gene: TRBJ1-4; d_gene: NA; v_gene: TRBV7-9; CDR3nt: TGTGCCAGCAGCCCATCGTTGGCAGCTAATGAAAAACTGTTTTTT; CDR3aa: CASSPSLAANEKLFF
abundance: once; j_gene: TRBJ1-1; d_gene: TRBD1; v_gene: TRBV4-2; CDR3nt: TGTGCCAGCAGCCGACAGGGAAGAAATCTAGGGTGGTATCCAACTGAAGCTTTCTTT; CDR3aa: CASSRQGRNLGWYPTEAFF
abundance: NA; j_gene: TRBJ1-3; d_gene: NA; v_gene: TRBV4-1; CDR3nt: TGCGCCAGCAGCCAAGAACAGGGACCTGGAAACACCATATATTTT; CDR3aa: CASSQEQGPGNTIYF
abundance: NA; j_gene: TRBJ2-7; d_gene: NA; v_gene: TRBV2; CDR3nt: TGTGCCAGCAGCCTAACCTACGAGCAGTACTTC; CDR3aa: CASSLTYEQYF
abundance: NA; j_gene: TRBJ2-5; d_gene: TRBD1; v_gene: TRBV11-2; CDR3nt: TGTGCCAGCAGCCGCCGGGACAGGGGGAGGGGAGAGACCCAGTACTTC; CDR3aa: CASSRRDRGRGETQYF
abundance: NA; j_gene: TRBJ2-1; d_gene: NA; v_gene: TRBV15; CDR3nt: TGTGCCACCAGCAGAGAGACCCTCAGCGGTGGACTCAATGAGCAGTTCTTC; CDR3aa: CATSRETLSGGLNEQFF
abundance: NA; j_gene: TRBJ2-6; d_gene: NA; v_gene: TRBV5-1; CDR3nt: TGCGCCAGCAGCTTGAGGAGGAGCTCTGGGGCCAACGTCCTGACTTTC; CDR3aa: CASSLRRSSGANVLTF
abundance: NA; j_gene: TRBJ1-4; d_gene: NA; v_gene: TRBV3-1/TRBV3-2; CDR3nt: TGTGCCAGCAGCCCGATGGCAGCAACTAATGAAAAACTGTTTTTT; CDR3aa: CASSPMAATNEKLFF
abundance: NA; j_gene: TRBJ1-2; d_gene: TRBD1; v_gene: TRBV18; CDR3nt: TGTGCCAGCTCACCCGCGGACAGGGGATCAGGCTACACCTTC; CDR3aa: CASSPADRGSGYTF
abundance: NA; j_gene: TRBJ2-2; d_gene: NA; v_gene: TRBV6-2/TRBV6-3; CDR3nt: TGTGCCAGCAGTTACTCGAGCGTGGTCGGGGAGCTGTTTTTT; CDR3aa: CASSYSSVVGELFF
abundance: NA; j_gene: TRBJ1-5; d_gene: NA; v_gene: TRBV30; CDR3nt: TGTGCCTGGGACCAGGGGTACAATCAGCCCCAGCATTTT; CDR3aa: CAWDQGYNQPQHF
abundance: once; j_gene: TRBJ2-7; d_gene: TRBD2; v_gene: TRBV5-1; CDR3nt: TGCGCCAGCAGCTTGACCGGGGGGACCCAATACGAGCAGTACTTC; CDR3aa: CASSLTGGTQYEQYF
abundance: NA; j_gene: TRBJ1-1; d_gene: NA; v_gene: TRBV19; CDR3nt: TGTGCCAGTAGTTTGAACAGGGTTAGCGCGACTGAAGCTTTCTTT; CDR3aa: CASSLNRVSATEAFF
abundance: NA; j_gene: TRBJ1-4; d_gene: NA; v_gene: TRBV10-2; CDR3nt: TGCGCCAGCAGTGATATCGATGAAAAACTGTTTTTT; CDR3aa: CASSDIDEKLFF
abundance: NA; j_gene: TRBJ2-2; d_gene: NA; v_gene: TRBV6-5; CDR3nt: TGTGCCAGCAGTTACTCTTACGGGGGTAGCGGGGAGCTGTTTTTT; CDR3aa: CASSYSYGGSGELFF
abundance: NA; j_gene: TRBJ2-3; d_gene: TRBD1; v_gene: TRBV7-8; CDR3nt: TGTGCCAGCAGCTCACAGGGGAACGCAGATACGCAGTATTTT; CDR3aa: CASSSQGNADTQYF
abundance: NA; j_gene: TRBJ1-1; d_gene: TRBD1; v_gene: TRBV19; CDR3nt: TGTGCCAGTAGTCCACAGGGGGCGAACACTGAAGCTTTCTTT; CDR3aa: CASSPQGANTEAFF
abundance: NA; j_gene: TRBJ1-4; d_gene: TRBD1; v_gene: TRBV2; CDR3nt: TGTGCCAGCAGGGAACAGGGGATCCAGAATGAAAAACTGTTTTTT; CDR3aa: CASREQGIQNEKLFF
abundance: NA; j_gene: TRBJ2-6; d_gene: NA; v_gene: TRBV11-2; CDR3nt: TGTGCCAGCAGCCTAGGCGAGGGACTCGTCCTCTCTGGGGCCAACGTCCTGACTTTC; CDR3aa: CASSLGEGLVLSGANVLTF
abundance: NA; j_gene: TRBJ1-2; d_gene: NA; v_gene: TRBV9; CDR3nt: TGTGCCAGCAGCCCAGACAGCCTCTATGGCTACACCTTC; CDR3aa: CASSPDSLYGYTF
abundance: NA; j_gene: TRBJ2-7; d_gene: TRBD2; v_gene: TRBV5-1; CDR3nt: TGCGCCAGCAGCTTGGTTCTAGCGGGGGGGCCGGGCCAGTACGAGCAGTACTTC; CDR3aa: CASSLVLAGGPGQYEQYF
abundance: NA; j_gene: TRBJ2-7; d_gene: TRBD2; v_gene: TRBV7-2; CDR3nt: TGTGCCAGCAGCTTAGGAAGTGGGCGGGGGGGCGGTTACGAGCAGTACTTC; CDR3aa: CASSLGSGRGGGYEQYF
abundance: NA; j_gene: TRBJ2-5; d_gene: NA; v_gene: TRBV19; CDR3nt: TGTGCCAGTAGTATCCGAGGCCAAGTTAAGTACTTC; CDR3aa: CASSIRGQVKYF
abundance: once; j_gene: TRBJ2-3; d_gene: TRBD2; v_gene: TRBV7-3; CDR3nt: TGTGCCAGCAGCCTGACTAGCGGGTCAGATACGCAGTATTTT; CDR3aa: CASSLTSGSDTQYF
abundance: NA; j_gene: TRBJ1-5; d_gene: NA; v_gene: TRBV7-2; CDR3nt: TGTGCCAGCAGCCCCGGGGGGAGTCCGCAGCCCCAGCATTTT; CDR3aa: CASSPGGSPQPQHF
abundance: NA; j_gene: TRBJ1-1; d_gene: NA; v_gene: TRBV27; CDR3nt: TGTGCCAGCAGTTCGCCCGGGAGTCGAGCTTTCTTT; CDR3aa: CASSSPGSRAFF
abundance: NA; j_gene: TRBJ1-6; d_gene: NA; v_gene: TRBV27; CDR3nt: TGTGCCAGCAGTTTTAGTAGCTCCTATAATTCACCCCTCCACTTT; CDR3aa: CASSFSSSYNSPLHF
abundance: NA; j_gene: TRBJ2-5; d_gene: NA; v_gene: TRBV24-1; CDR3nt: TGTGCCACCAGTGGGGCTCACCAAGAGACCCAGTACTTC; CDR3aa: CATSGAHQETQYF
abundance: NA; j_gene: TRBJ2-1; d_gene: TRBD1; v_gene: TRBV4-1; CDR3nt: TGCGCCAGCAGCCCGGGACAGGGGGCGCGGAATGAGCAGTTCTTC; CDR3aa: CASSPGQGARNEQFF
abundance: NA; j_gene: TRBJ2-2; d_gene: TRBD2; v_gene: TRBV4-1; CDR3nt: TGCGCCAGCAGCCAAGGACTAGCGGGGGTGAACACCGGGGAGCTGTTTTTT; CDR3aa: CASSQGLAGVNTGELFF
abundance: NA; j_gene: TRBJ1-1; d_gene: TRBD1; v_gene: TRBV7-9; CDR3nt: TGTGCCAGCAGCTTCACCCCAGGGGGCGCGGGGACTGAAGCTTTCTTT; CDR3aa: CASSFTPGGAGTEAFF
abundance: NA; j_gene: TRBJ2-2; d_gene: NA; v_gene: TRBV9; CDR3nt: TGTGCCAGCAGCGTAGGACTAGTGGGCGCCGGGGAGCTGTTTTTT; CDR3aa: CASSVGLVGAGELFF
abundance: once; j_gene: TRBJ1-6; d_gene: NA; v_gene: TRBV27; CDR3nt: TGTGCCAGCAGTGCGTCACCCAAGAGCTCCTATAATTCACCCCTCCACTTT; CDR3aa: CASSASPKSSYNSPLHF
abundance: NA; j_gene: TRBJ2-7; d_gene: NA; v_gene: TRBV7-9; CDR3nt: TGTGCCAGCGTCGGGGATACCGTCTCCTACGAGCAGTACTTC; CDR3aa: CASVGDTVSYEQYF
abundance: NA; j_gene: TRBJ1-2; d_gene: NA; v_gene: TRBV4-3; CDR3nt: TGCGCCAGCAGCCCCCGACAGACGCCCGGCTATGGCTACACCTTC; CDR3aa: CASSPRQTPGYGYTF
abundance: NA; j_gene: TRBJ2-2; d_gene: NA; v_gene: TRBV18; CDR3nt: TGTGCCAGCTCACCTCGGCAAGGGGCCGACACCGGGGAGCTGTTTTTT; CDR3aa: CASSPRQGADTGELFF
abundance: NA; j_gene: TRBJ2-3; d_gene: NA; v_gene: TRBV7-3; CDR3nt: TGTGCCAGCAGGACTCCTACGGATACAGATACGCAGTATTTT; CDR3aa: CASRTPTDTDTQYF
abundance: NA; j_gene: TRBJ1-5; d_gene: TRBD1; v_gene: TRBV19; CDR3nt: TGTGCCAGTAGCCCGACAGGGGGGAATCAGCCCCAGCATTTT; CDR3aa: CASSPTGGNQPQHF
abundance: NA; j_gene: TRBJ1-6; d_gene: TRBD1; v_gene: TRBV15; CDR3nt: TGTGCCACCCAGCTACAGGGGGATAACTCACCCCTCCACTTT; CDR3aa: CATQLQGDNSPLHF
abundance: NA; j_gene: TRBJ2-1; d_gene: TRBD1; v_gene: TRBV5-1; CDR3nt: TGCGCCAGCAGCCTGGGACAGGGTTCCTACAATGAGCAGTTCTTC; CDR3aa: CASSLGQGSYNEQFF
abundance: NA; j_gene: TRBJ2-2; d_gene: TRBD1; v_gene: TRBV16; CDR3nt: TGTGCCAGCAACCATCAGGGGACAGGAGGCACCGGGGAGCTGTTTTTT; CDR3aa: CASNHQGTGGTGELFF